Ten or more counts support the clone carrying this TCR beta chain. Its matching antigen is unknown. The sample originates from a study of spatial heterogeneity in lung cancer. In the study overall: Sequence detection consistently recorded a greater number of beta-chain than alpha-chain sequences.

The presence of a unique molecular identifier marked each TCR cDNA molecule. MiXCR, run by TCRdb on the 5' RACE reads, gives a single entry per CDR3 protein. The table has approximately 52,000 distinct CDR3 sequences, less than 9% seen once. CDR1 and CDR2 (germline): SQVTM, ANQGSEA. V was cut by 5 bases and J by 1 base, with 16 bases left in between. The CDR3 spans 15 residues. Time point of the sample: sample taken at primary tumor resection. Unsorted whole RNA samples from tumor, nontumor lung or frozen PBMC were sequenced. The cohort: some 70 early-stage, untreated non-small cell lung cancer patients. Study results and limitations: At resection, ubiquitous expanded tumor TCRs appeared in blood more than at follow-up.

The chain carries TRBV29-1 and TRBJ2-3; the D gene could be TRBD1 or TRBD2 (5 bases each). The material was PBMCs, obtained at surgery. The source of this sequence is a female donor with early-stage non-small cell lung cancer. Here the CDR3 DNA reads TGCAGCGTTAACCCTCCAGGGACGGGCACAGATACGCAGTATTTT. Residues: CSVNPPGTGTDTQYF.